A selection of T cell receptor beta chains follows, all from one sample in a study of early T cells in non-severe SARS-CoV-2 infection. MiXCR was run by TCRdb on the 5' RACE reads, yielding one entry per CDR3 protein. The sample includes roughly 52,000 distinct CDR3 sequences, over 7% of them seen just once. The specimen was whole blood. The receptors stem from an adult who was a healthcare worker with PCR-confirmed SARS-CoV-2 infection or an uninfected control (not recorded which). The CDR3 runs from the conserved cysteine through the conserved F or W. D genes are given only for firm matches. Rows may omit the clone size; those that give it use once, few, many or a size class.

CASSFRAAGETQYF,TGTGCCAGCAGCTTCCGGGCGGCGGGCGAGACCCAGTACTTC,TRBV5-4,TRBJ2-5,.,few
CASSLAASYYEQYF,TGTGCCAGCAGCTTAGCGGCCAGCTACTACGAGCAGTACTTC,TRBV7-9,TRBJ2-7,.,.
CARLGTGHSNQPQHF,TGTGCGAGACTCGGGACAGGTCATAGCAATCAGCCCCAGCATTTT,TRBV6-1,TRBJ1-5,TRBD1,many
CAWSVKRATGNQPQHF,TGTGCCTGGAGTGTAAAACGGGCCACGGGGAATCAGCCCCAGCATTTT,TRBV30,TRBJ1-5,.,many
CASSQDRPDIQYF,TGCGCCAGCAGCCAAGATCGCCCCGACATTCAGTACTTC,TRBV4-1,TRBJ2-4,.,many
CASSPGQGVVYEQFF,TGCGCCAGCAGCCCGGGACAGGGAGTGGTGTATGAGCAGTTCTTC,TRBV4-1,TRBJ2-1,TRBD1,.
CASSAGQTYGYTF,TGTGCCAGCAGTGCGGGACAGACCTATGGCTACACCTTC,TRBV28,TRBJ1-2,TRBD1,.
CASSPQSQGHATEAFF,TGTGCCAGCAGCCCACAGAGCCAAGGGCACGCAACTGAAGCTTTCTTT,TRBV9,TRBJ1-1,.,many
CASSQDRQVPRNTIYF,TGCGCCAGCAGCCAAGACCGACAGGTCCCGCGAAACACCATATATTTT,TRBV4-3,TRBJ1-3,.,.
CASSLEGPGTLTYEQYF,TGTGCCAGCAGCCTAGAAGGGCCCGGGACCTTAACCTACGAGCAGTACTTC,TRBV6-5,TRBJ2-7,.,.
CASSPQTGMNTEAFF,TGTGCCAGCAGCCCCCAGACAGGGATGAACACTGAAGCTTTCTTT,TRBV7-9,TRBJ1-1,TRBD1,medium-sized
CASSLEDIYEQYF,TGTGCCAGCAGCTTAGAGGACATTTACGAGCAGTACTTC,TRBV11-2,TRBJ2-7,.,many
CASSVDGNTEAFF,TGTGCCAGCAGCGTAGACGGGAACACTGAAGCTTTCTTT,TRBV9,TRBJ1-1,.,.
CASSREVTYEQYF,TGTGCCAGCAGTCGCGAAGTCACCTACGAGCAGTACTTC,TRBV4-2,TRBJ2-7,.,few
CAISPDRRSGYEQYF,TGTGCCATCAGTCCCGACAGGAGGTCTGGCTACGAGCAGTACTTC,TRBV10-3,TRBJ2-7,.,few
CASSFTLSGLSYEQYF,TGTGCCAGCAGTTTCACCCTTAGCGGGCTTTCCTACGAGCAGTACTTC,TRBV28,TRBJ2-7,TRBD2,.
CASSLVGGRDSPLHF,TGTGCCAGCAGCTTAGTCGGGGGTAGGGATTCACCCCTCCACTTT,TRBV7-9,TRBJ1-6,.,few
CSARPIRDGGLEAFF,TGCAGTGCTAGACCCATCCGGGACGGCGGGTTGGAAGCTTTCTTT,TRBV20-1,TRBJ1-1,.,.
CASSIGTESYEQYF,TGTGCCAGTAGTATCGGGACGGAATCCTACGAGCAGTACTTC,TRBV19,TRBJ2-7,.,medium-sized
CATKNRETGELFF,TGTGCCACCAAAAACAGGGAAACCGGGGAGCTGTTTTTT,TRBV10-3,TRBJ2-2,.,.
CASSLGAGNYGYTF,TGTGCCAGCAGCTTGGGAGCGGGGAACTATGGCTACACCTTC,TRBV7-3,TRBJ1-2,.,.
CASSPSGGTDTQYF,TGTGCCAGCAGCCCCAGCGGGGGCACAGATACGCAGTATTTT,TRBV7-3,TRBJ2-3,TRBD2,few
CASSLYSLAGIGETQYF,TGTGCCAGCAGCTTATACTCGTTAGCGGGAATTGGTGAGACCCAGTACTTC,TRBV7-6,TRBJ2-5,TRBD2,many
CASSFPKVAGETDTQYF,TGTGCCAGCAGCTTTCCTAAGGTAGCGGGGGAAACAGATACGCAGTATTTT,TRBV11-2,TRBJ2-3,TRBD2,few
CASSPHRGNNEQFF,TGTGCCAGCAGCCCCCACAGGGGAAACAATGAGCAGTTCTTC,TRBV7-3,TRBJ2-1,TRBD1,.
CASSSDSRAKNIQYF,TGTGCCAGCAGCTCTGATAGTAGGGCCAAAAACATTCAGTACTTC,TRBV6-6,TRBJ2-4,.,few
CAISESTGEIYNEQFF,TGTGCCATCAGTGAGTCTACGGGAGAGATCTACAATGAGCAGTTCTTC,TRBV10-3,TRBJ2-1,.,many
CASSLKDRSTSEAFF,TGTGCCAGCAGCTTGAAAGACAGATCGACTTCCGAAGCTTTCTTT,TRBV5-6,TRBJ1-1,.,few
CASSGDGTDTQYF,TGTGCCAGCAGCGGGGATGGAACAGATACGCAGTATTTT,TRBV2,TRBJ2-3,.,.
CSVEAGPNQPQHF,TGCAGCGTTGAAGCGGGGCCCAATCAGCCCCAGCATTTT,TRBV29-1,TRBJ1-5,.,.
CASSLLTRTVIYEQYF,TGTGCCAGCAGTTTATTGACCAGGACAGTCATTTACGAGCAGTACTTC,TRBV28,TRBJ2-7,.,.
CASSLVGTDTQYF,TGTGCCAGCAGCTTAGTAGGCACAGATACGCAGTATTTT,TRBV7-9,TRBJ2-3,.,.
CASSPGQRGSYNEQFF,TGTGCCAGCAGCCCCGGCCAGCGGGGGTCCTACAATGAGCAGTTCTTC,TRBV7-3,TRBJ2-1,TRBD2,.
CSARGGGSNQPQHF,TGCAGTGCTAGAGGCGGGGGAAGCAATCAGCCCCAGCATTTT,TRBV20-1,TRBJ1-5,.,many
CSAKRGGNPDTQYF,TGCAGTGCTAAGCGGGGGGGCAACCCAGATACGCAGTATTTT,TRBV20-1,TRBJ2-3,TRBD2,many
CASSERAASYEQYF,TGTGCCAGCAGTGAAAGGGCGGCGTCCTACGAGCAGTACTTC,TRBV2,TRBJ2-7,.,many
CSGSGGQTQYF,TGCAGCGGTTCCGGCGGACAGACCCAGTACTTC,TRBV29-1,TRBJ2-5,.,.
CSASRTSSYNEQFF,TGCAGTGCTAGTCGGACTAGTTCTTACAATGAGCAGTTCTTC,TRBV20-1,TRBJ2-1,TRBD2,many
CASSPHKTPPYTDTQYF,TGTGCCAGCAGTCCACATAAAACGCCGCCCTACACAGATACGCAGTATTTT,TRBV27,TRBJ2-3,.,few
CASSRTSVTDTQYF,TGTGCCAGCAGTCGGACAAGTGTGACAGATACGCAGTATTTT,TRBV6-5,TRBJ2-3,.,few
CGSRGGTEAFF,TGTGGCTCGAGGGGGGGCACTGAAGCTTTCTTT,TRBV3-1,TRBJ1-1,.,.
CASSLRAGGYNSPLHF,TGTGCCAGCAGCTTAAGAGCGGGAGGATATAATTCACCCCTCCACTTT,TRBV7-6,TRBJ1-6,.,many
CASSPGTYEQYF,TGTGCCAGCAGCCCCGGGACCTACGAGCAGTACTTC,TRBV3-1,TRBJ2-7,.,few
CASSQRSGQDGYTF,TGTGCCAGCAGCCAAAGGTCGGGGCAGGATGGCTACACCTTC,TRBV3-1,TRBJ1-2,.,many
CASSLRTSGTPTDTQYF,TGTGCCAGCAGCTTGAGGACTAGCGGGACCCCCACAGATACGCAGTATTTT,TRBV11-1,TRBJ2-3,TRBD2,many
CASSYSGSTEAFF,TGTGCCAGCAGTTACTCAGGAAGCACTGAAGCTTTCTTT,TRBV6-5,TRBJ1-1,.,.
CASSRWAGEGADTQYF,TGTGCCAGCAGCCGGTGGGCGGGAGAGGGGGCAGATACGCAGTATTTT,TRBV9,TRBJ2-3,.,few
CASSLNSGGSDYGYTF,TGTGCCAGCAGCTTAAATTCCGGAGGGTCTGACTATGGCTACACCTTC,TRBV11-2,TRBJ1-2,.,many
CASSINRGREQYF,TGTGCCAGCAGCATTAACAGGGGTCGCGAGCAGTACTTC,TRBV13,TRBJ2-7,TRBD1,many
CASSQPYENYGYTF,TGCGCCAGCAGCCAACCCTACGAAAACTATGGCTACACCTTC,TRBV4-1,TRBJ1-2,.,medium-sized
CAWSLGAGTEAFF,TGTGCCTGGAGCTTGGGGGCCGGCACTGAAGCTTTCTTT,TRBV30,TRBJ1-1,.,.
CSADVREQFF,TGCAGCGCGGATGTCCGGGAGCAGTTCTTC,TRBV29-1,TRBJ2-1,.,.
CATSGYYTGELFF,TGTGCCACCAGTGGGTACTACACCGGGGAGCTGTTTTTT,TRBV24-1,TRBJ2-2,.,.
CATSRVRGPGELFF,TGTGCCACCAGCAGAGTTAGGGGCCCCGGGGAGCTGTTTTTT,TRBV15,TRBJ2-2,.,many
CASSFLVSGANVLTF,TGTGCCAGCAGTTTCCTCGTCTCTGGGGCCAACGTCCTGACTTTC,TRBV28,TRBJ2-6,.,many